These 15 T cell receptor beta chains were all obtained from the same sample, sequenced in a study of post-analysis software for immune sequencing data. General observations from the study: There were five or six TRBV segments more frequent in patients than controls, and TRBV5-6, TRBV5-1 and TRBV20-1 were among them.

Each TCR beta cDNA library carried unique molecular identifiers. TCRdb recomputed calls from the PCR reads with MiXCR, one row per CDR3 protein. The sample yields around 710,000 distinct CDR3 sequences, around 46% seen once. For these receptors, no antigen is known. The sequencing input was blood. The receptors were gathered from a girl aged 10-17 years with multiple sclerosis.

V usage is TRBV15 and J usage is TRBJ1-6; 8 nucleotides line up with TRBD1. Germline CDR1 is LNHNV and CDR2 is YYDKDF (reference sequence). J gave up 5 bases and V 4 bases, and 4 bases lay outside the gene matches. The CDR3 totals 15 residues. CDR3 in DNA: TGTGCCACCAGCACCCGGACAGGGAATAATTCACCCCTCCACTTT. This codes for CATSTRTGNNSPLHF.

This clonotype came up a few times. The gene calls are TRBV6-2 or TRBV6-3 and TRBJ1-5; D unclear. This CDR3 has 11 residues. Germline V lookup: CDR1 MNHEY, CDR2 SVGEGT. V was pared by 10 bases and J by 6 bases, with 10 bases between. The chain's CDR3 is CATGQVQPQHF. The CDR3 bases are TGTGCCACCGGCCAAGTTCAGCCCCAGCATTTT.

This clonotype showed up many times. Here the CDR3 reads CASSQEYGTNQPQHF. CDR3 bases: TGTGCCAGCAGCCAAGAGTACGGGACCAATCAGCCCCAGCATTTT. J is TRBJ1-5 and V is TRBV3-1; D perhaps matches TRBD1 (5 bases). V was shortened by 0 bases and J by 3 bases, with 9 bases between the two germline ends. Germline lookup yields CDR1 LGHDT and CDR2 YNNKEL (reference sequence). This CDR3 has 15 amino acids.

This clonotype showed up just a few times. The chain couples TRBV29-1 to TRBJ1-2; TRBD1 agrees at 7 bases. Germline assignment: CDR1 SQVTM and CDR2 ANQGSEA. V lost 7 bases, J lost 6 bases, and 8 bases stayed unmatched. There are 12 residues in the CDR3. The CDR3 reads CSARQGLHGYTF. The CDR3 DNA is TGCAGCGCGAGACAGGGTCTGCATGGCTACACCTTC.

The V call is TRBV15, the J call TRBJ2-7; 7 positions match TRBD2. The germline gives CDR1 LNHNV, CDR2 YYDKDF (reference sequence). The V gene end was trimmed by 2 bases and the J gene end by 3 bases; junction bases not matched to a gene: 13. The CDR3 extends over 17 amino acids. This CDR3 reads CATSRRGLAGEIYEQYF. In DNA form, the CDR3 reads TGTGCCACCAGCAGAAGGGGTTTGGCGGGGGAAATCTACGAGCAGTACTTC.

The genes are TRBV7-9 and TRBJ2-3; 12 bases are a match to TRBD2. Germline V lookup: CDR1 SEHNR, CDR2 FQNEAQ (reference sequence). The V segment lost 1 base and the J segment 4 bases; nucleotides outside the gene matches: 12. This CDR3 has 19 amino acids. The CDR3 sequence: CASSLGGLAGGPWPDTQYF. As DNA, the CDR3 is TGTGCCAGCAGCTTAGGAGGCCTAGCGGGAGGGCCTTGGCCAGATACGCAGTATTTT.

This chain connects TRBV27 to TRBJ2-5, with D perhaps given as TRBD1 or TRBD2 (5 bases each). V gave up 5 bases and J gave up 2 bases, with 15 bases separating them. The germline gives CDR1 MNHEY, CDR2 SMNVEV (reference sequence). The CDR3 loop spans 15 amino acids. CDR3 bases: TGTGCCAGCAGTCCCCCGGGGCAGGTTCAAGAGACCCAGTACTTC. This codes for CASSPPGQVQETQYF.

In this sample, this clonotype turned up many times. The V call is TRBV9, the J call TRBJ2-7; 11 bases line up with TRBD1. Germline assignment: CDR1 SGDLS and CDR2 YYNGEE. Trimming cost V 7 bases and J 4 bases; bases outside gene matches: 4. The CDR3 totals 13 residues. The chain's CDR3 is CASSGTGGYEQYF. For the CDR3, the DNA is TGTGCCAGCTCCGGGACAGGGGGTTACGAGCAGTACTTC.

This clonotype appeared a few times. The chain recombines TRBV30 with TRBJ2-3; D ambiguous. Trimming took 0 bases from V and 4 from J, leaving 11 bases between them. Germline CDR1 GTSNPN, CDR2 SVGIG (reference sequence). The CDR3 totals 14 residues. The CDR3 DNA reads TGTGCCTGGAGTGTACTGGGCCGGGCAGATACGCAGTATTTT. Its protein is CAWSVLGRADTQYF.

The gene calls are TRBV20-1 and TRBJ2-5, with 7 bases matching TRBD2. The DNA matches TRBJ2-7 better at its end, which makes the J call doubtful. Germline V gives CDR1 DFQATT, CDR2 SNEGSKA (reference sequence). There are 17 residues in the CDR3. DNA for the CDR3: TGCAGTGCTAGTCCCTTCTGGGGGGGAGGGCCTCCCTACGAGCAGTACTTC. Its translation: CSASPFWGGGPPYEQYF.

This clonotype showed up just a few times. The CDR3 DNA is TGCAGTGCTAGTCCGGGGGCGAATGAGCAGTTCTTC. Translation: CSASPGANEQFF. The chain has TRBV20-1 and TRBJ2-1; D is possibly TRBD1 or TRBD2 (6 bases each). Deletions cut 3 bases from V and 7 bases from J, with 10 bases between. CDR1 is DFQATT and CDR2 is SNEGSKA in the germline V gene (reference sequence). The CDR3 runs 12 residues.

This chain joins TRBV4-1 and TRBJ2-7, with 8 bases fitting TRBD2. Germline V gene data show CDR1 as MGHRA and CDR2 as YSYEKL. V shed 0 bases and J 3 bases; nucleotides not matched to a gene: 1. The CDR3 is 14 amino acids. CDR3 in amino acids: CASSQDAGGYEQYF. CDR3 bases: TGCGCCAGCAGCCAAGATGCGGGGGGCTACGAGCAGTACTTC.

The chain links TRBV28 to TRBJ2-4, with 12 positions matching TRBD2. CDR1 is MDHEN and CDR2 is SYDVKM in the germline V gene. Trimming cost V 6 bases and J 8 bases; bases outside gene matches: 8. CDR3 length: 15 residues. The CDR3 loop reads CASSMILAGGDIQYF. The CDR3 DNA sequence: TGTGCCAGCAGCATGATACTAGCGGGAGGAGACATTCAGTACTTC.

This clonotype was seen only once. V gene TRBV12-3 or TRBV12-4 combines with J gene TRBJ1-2; 7 bases map to TRBD1. With V trimmed by 6 bases and J by 10 bases, 2 bases remained unmatched. The CDR3 covers 10 residues. The CDR3 loop is CASRGTAYTF. CDR3 nucleotide sequence: TGTGCCAGCAGGGGGACAGCCTACACCTTC.

J is TRBJ1-1 and V is TRBV20-1; D possibly corresponds to TRBD1 (6 bases). V was cut by 4 bases and J by 3 bases, with 12 bases left in between. The CDR3 spans 13 residues. The germline V gene has CDR1 DFQATT and CDR2 SNEGSKA (reference sequence). CDR3 sequence: CSAMLGGDTEAFF. The CDR3 DNA follows: TGCAGTGCTATGCTGGGGGGCGACACTGAAGCTTTCTTT.